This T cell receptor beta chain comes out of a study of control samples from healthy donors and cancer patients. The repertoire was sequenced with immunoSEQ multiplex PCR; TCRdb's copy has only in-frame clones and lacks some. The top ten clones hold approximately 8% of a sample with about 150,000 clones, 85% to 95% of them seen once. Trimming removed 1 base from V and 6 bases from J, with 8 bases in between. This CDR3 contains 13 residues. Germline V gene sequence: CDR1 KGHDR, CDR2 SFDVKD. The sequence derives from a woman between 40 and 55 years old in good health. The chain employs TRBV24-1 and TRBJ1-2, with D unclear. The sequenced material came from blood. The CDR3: CATSDLRRDGYTF. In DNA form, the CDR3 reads TGTGCCACCAGTGATTTAAGACGAGATGGCTACACCTTC.